The 27 T cell receptor beta chains reported below all come from one sample, sequenced in a study of blood T cell repertoires in COVID-19. Repertoires were generated with immunoSEQ multiplex PCR, while TCRdb's copy carries only in-frame clones and drops some. This table holds some 330,000 clones, about 90% found once. Sequencing used PBMCs or T cells enriched from blood (not recorded which). These receptors all stem from a middle-aged man in a cohort exposed to, infected with or recovered from COVID-19 (not recorded which).

The chain couples TRBV5-6 to TRBJ2-7; 10 bases are a match to TRBD1. The CDR3 consists of 13 residues. Germline trimming cut 4 bases from V and 7 bases from J; bases unmatched to any gene: 5. Germline assignment: CDR1 SGHDT and CDR2 YYEEEE. CDR3 DNA sequence: TGTGCCAGCAGCAGACAGGGGGCGGGGGAGCAGTACTTC. As protein: CASSRQGAGEQYF.

This chain joins TRBV4-1 and TRBJ1-2; D possibly corresponds to TRBD1 (6 bases). This CDR3 has 14 residues. V was pared by 1 base and J by 5 bases, with 11 bases between. Germline V gene lookup returns CDR1 MGHRA and CDR2 YSYEKL. The CDR3 DNA sequence: TGCGCCAGCAGCCAAGCTACAGGGAAGTATGGCTACACCTTC. It encodes CASSQATGKYGYTF.

V is TRBV14 and J is TRBJ2-3, with TRBD1 as a possible D gene (5 bases). This CDR3 region has 15 residues. V lost 0 bases and J lost 2, with 9 bases in between. Germline V lookup: CDR1 SGHDN, CDR2 FVKESK. Here the CDR3 reads CASSQDLGPTDTQYF. CDR3 bases: TGTGCCAGCAGCCAAGATCTGGGGCCCACAGATACGCAGTATTTT. Full variable domain (missing parts from reference TRBV14 and TRBJ2-3): EAGVTQFPSHSVIEKGQTVTLRCDPISGHDNLYWYRRVMGKEIKFLLHFVKESKQDESGMPNNRFLAERTGGTYSTLKVQPAELEDSGVYFCASSQDLGPTDTQYFGPGTRLTVL.

The chain has TRBV19 and TRBJ1-1, with D possibly being TRBD1 (6 bases). The V gene's germline CDR1 is LNHDA and CDR2 SQIVND (reference sequence). This CDR3 comprises 14 residues. V was clipped by 6 bases and J by 4 bases, with 15 bases between them. The CDR3 loop is CASRGGGSGTEAFF. The CDR3 bases are TGTGCCAGTAGGGGAGGGGGGTCTGGCACTGAAGCTTTCTTT.

This clone was counted once. The chain has TRBV19 and TRBJ2-1; TRBD2 agrees at 11 bases. This CDR3 has 16 residues. Losses at the gene ends were 5 bases for V and 5 bases for J; bases not matched to a gene: 8. Germline V gives CDR1 LNHDA, CDR2 SQIVND (reference sequence). The CDR3 sequence: CASSSRTLAGDNEQFF. CDR3 coding DNA: TGTGCCAGTAGTTCTAGGACACTAGCGGGAGACAATGAGCAGTTCTTC.

The chain couples TRBV7-3 to TRBJ2-1, with 9 bases matching TRBD2. With 5 bases clipped from V and 2 bases from J, the junction kept 4 bases outside the gene matches. The CDR3 runs 15 residues. Germline V CDR1 and CDR2: SGHTA, FQGTGA. The CDR3 coding sequence is TGTGCCAGCAGCACCGGGACTAGCACCTACAATGAGCAGTTCTTC. It encodes CASSTGTSTYNEQFF.

The CDR3 sequence: CASSIGLAGAPGEQFF. In DNA, the CDR3 is TGTGCCAGCAGCATCGGACTAGCGGGAGCTCCGGGTGAGCAGTTCTTC. This sequence joins TRBV5-4 and TRBJ2-1, with TRBD2 matching over 13 bases. Germline V CDR1 and CDR2: SGHNT, YYREEE (reference sequence). Germline trimming cut 4 bases from V and 9 bases from J; bases unmatched to any gene: 10. The CDR3 is made up of 16 amino acids.

The chain combines TRBV3-1 (or the pseudogene TRBV3-2) with TRBJ1-5; D is unclear. Germline CDR1 LGHDT, CDR2 YNNKEL (reference sequence). The CDR3 is made up of 15 amino acids. Trimming stripped 0 bases from V and 3 bases from J, with 9 bases between. In DNA, the CDR3 is TGTGCCAGCAGCCAAGATACAGTCTCCAATCAGCCCCAGCATTTT. Protein product: CASSQDTVSNQPQHF.

This clone has a single count. Within the sample, other DNA sequences also encode this same CDR3. The chain couples TRBV28 to TRBJ1-2; D might be TRBD1 (6 bases). The CDR3 loop spans 13 amino acids. The germline V gene encodes CDR1 MDHEN and CDR2 SYDVKM. V lost 6 bases to trimming and J lost 2 bases, with 10 bases between them. CDR3 sequence: CASSLGQNYGYTF. For the CDR3, the DNA is TGTGCCAGCAGCCTGGGACAAAACTATGGCTACACCTTC.

The count of this clone is one. This sequence joins TRBV7-9 and TRBJ2-2; TRBD2 aligns across 8 bases. There are 16 residues in the CDR3. V shed 4 bases, J shed 6 bases, and the junction held 10 bases outside the gene matches. Per the germline V gene, CDR1 is SEHNR and CDR2 is FQNEAQ (reference sequence). The CDR3: CASSSSGRGSSGELFF. CDR3 in DNA: TGTGCCAGCAGCTCAAGCGGGAGAGGTTCGTCCGGGGAGCTGTTTTTT.

The V gene is TRBV21-1, the J gene TRBJ1-5; the tabulated D call, TRBD1, remains unverified against the DNA. TRBV21-1 is listed as a pseudogene. The CDR3 has 17 amino acids. The CDR3 nucleotides read TGTGCCAGCAGCAAAGAGGCAGGAAATCCCTTTAAACAGCCCCAGCATTTT. Protein product: CASSKEAGNPFKQPQHF.

The chain combines TRBV2 with TRBJ2-7; a weak D match, TRBD2 (6 bases). Germline V gene sequence: CDR1 SNHLY, CDR2 FYNNEI. Trimming cost V 8 bases and J 0 bases, with 11 bases left between them. The CDR3 runs to 13 residues. CDR3 DNA sequence: TGTGCCAGCTCGACTAGGAGCTCCTACGAGCAGTACTTC. Translation gives CASSTRSSYEQYF.

The chain joins TRBV19 to TRBJ1-2, with D unclear. CDR1 is LNHDA, CDR2 SQIVND, per germline (reference sequence). The V end was cut by 0 bases, the J end by 1 base, with 9 bases between. The CDR3 is 15 residues long. Here the CDR3 DNA reads TGTGCCAGTAGTATAGATCTAAACAGTAACTATGGCTACACCTTC. Translating gives CASSIDLNSNYGYTF.

V gene TRBV19 combines with J gene TRBJ1-5; D call uncertain. CDR1 is LNHDA, CDR2 SQIVND, per germline (reference sequence). The CDR3 has 13 residues. V gave up 5 bases and J gave up 3 bases, with 8 bases separating them. The CDR3 reads CASSPGLNQPQHF. The CDR3 DNA sequence: TGTGCCAGTAGTCCAGGACTCAATCAGCCCCAGCATTTT.

The V call is TRBV9, the J call TRBJ2-5, with a possible D match to TRBD2 (6 bases). The CDR3 consists of 15 residues. Trimming cost V 0 bases and J 5 bases, with 14 bases left between them. Looked up from germline, CDR1 is SGDLS and CDR2 is YYNGEE. CDR3 protein: CASSVDGGLQETQYF. The CDR3 DNA sequence: TGTGCCAGCAGCGTAGATGGGGGACTGCAGGAGACCCAGTACTTC.

The rearrangement links TRBV11-3 to TRBJ2-2; D gene uncertain. The CDR3 extends over 15 amino acids. Trimming shortened V by 0 bases and J by 4 bases, and 9 bases separated the two germline ends. Germline CDR1 and CDR2: SGHNT and YENEEA. Here the CDR3 DNA reads TGTGCCAGCAGCTTAGATATGGCCGCCACCGGGGAGCTGTTTTTT. The encoded protein is CASSLDMAATGELFF. The full variable domain, completed using reference TRBV11-3 and TRBJ2-2, is EAGVVQSPRYKIIEKKQPVAFWCNPISGHNTLYWYLQNLGQGPELLIRYENEEAVDDSQLPKDRFSAERLKGVDSTLKIQPAELGDSAVYLCASSLDMAATGELFFGEGSRLTVL.

The chain has TRBV6-5 and TRBJ1-4; D is perhaps TRBD1 (6 bases). V gave up 0 bases and J gave up 10 bases, with 15 bases separating them. Germline V gene lookup returns CDR1 MNHEY and CDR2 SVGAGI. The CDR3 extends over 15 amino acids. The CDR3 region is CASSYSGREGVKLFF. The CDR3 nucleotides read TGTGCCAGCAGTTACTCGGGGAGGGAGGGGGTAAAACTGTTTTTT.

The V and J genes are TRBV5-1 and TRBJ2-7; 8 positions agree with TRBD1. The CDR3 is 14 amino acids. Trimming at V came to 0 bases and at J to 7 bases, leaving 6 bases not matched to a gene. Germline CDR1 SGHRS, CDR2 YFSETQ. CDR3 DNA: TGCGCCAGCAGCTTGGGACAGGGGCTTGAAGAGCAGTACTTC. Its protein product is CASSLGQGLEEQYF. Full variable domain (remainder filled in from reference TRBV5-1 and TRBJ2-7): KAGVTQTPRYLIKTRGQQVTLSCSPISGHRSVSWYQQTPGQGLQFLFEYFSETQRNKGNFPGRFSGRQFSNSRSEMNVSTLELGDSALYLCASSLGQGLEEQYFGPGTRLTVT.

V gene TRBV12-5 combines with J gene TRBJ2-1; tentative D call: TRBD2 (5 bases). The germline V and J ends were trimmed by 8 bases and 15 bases, with 20 bases remaining between them. This CDR3 has 12 residues. The germline V gene encodes CDR1 LGHNT and CDR2 FRNRAP. The CDR3 DNA reads TGTGCTAGTCAAACCCCCCCTGGGAGTACGTTCTTC. Its protein is CASQTPPGSTFF. Full variable domain (outside the CDR3, taken from reference TRBV12-5 and TRBJ2-1): DARVTQTPRHKVTEMGQEVTMRCQPILGHNTVFWYRQTMMQGLELLAYFRNRAPLDDSGMPKDRFSAEMPDATLATLKIQPSEPRDSAVYFCASQTPPGSTFFGPGTRLTVL.

This chain links TRBV5-4 with TRBJ2-3, with unresolved D. This CDR3 contains 12 residues. V dropped 7 bases and J dropped 6 bases, with 12 bases sitting between them. Germline CDR1 reads SGHNT; CDR2 reads YYREEE (reference sequence). The CDR3 region is CASGPGRDTQYF. CDR3 DNA sequence: TGTGCCAGCGGCCCAGGAAGGGATACGCAGTATTTT.

V usage is TRBV19 and J usage is TRBJ2-2, with D perhaps TRBD2 (6 bases). The CDR3 runs 15 residues. Germline CDR1 is LNHDA and CDR2 is SQIVND (reference sequence). The V end lost 7 bases, the J end lost 0 bases, and 12 bases lay between the germline ends. CDR3 nucleotides: TGTGCCAGTATGGAGGGAAGCGCGAACACCGGGGAGCTGTTTTTT. Residues: CASMEGSANTGELFF.

CDR3: CASSFRTGAHNEQFF. CDR3 nucleotide sequence: TGTGCCAGCAGTTTTCGGACAGGGGCCCACAATGAGCAGTTCTTC. This chain links TRBV7-9 with TRBJ2-1; 9 nucleotides match TRBD1. From germline, CDR1 is SEHNR and CDR2 FQNEAQ (reference sequence). The CDR3 length is 15 residues. The V segment lost 6 bases and the J segment 5 bases; nucleotides outside the gene matches: 8.

The chain has TRBV4-1 and TRBJ1-1, with TRBD1 matching over 11 bases. After removal of 4 bases from V and 4 bases from J, the junction contained 5 bases not matched to a gene. This CDR3 is built from 15 residues. Germline V gives CDR1 MGHRA, CDR2 YSYEKL. This CDR3 reads CASSPRTGGVTEAFF. CDR3 DNA sequence: TGCGCCAGCAGCCCTCGGACAGGGGGCGTCACTGAAGCTTTCTTT.

The V and J genes are TRBV21-1 and TRBJ2-7; the D call in the table, TRBD1, was not verified against the DNA. TRBV21-1 has pseudogene status. The CDR3 totals 14 residues. CDR3 sequence reads: CASSALDSLLEQYF. The CDR3 bases are TGTGCCAGCAGCGCATTGGACAGCCTTCTCGAGCAGTACTTC.

The chain couples TRBV28 to TRBJ1-3; the D is unclear. Trimming shortened V by 4 bases and J by 2 bases, and 3 bases separated the two germline ends. Germline V gene sequence: CDR1 MDHEN, CDR2 SYDVKM. The CDR3 length is 12 residues. This chain's CDR3 is CASSSAGNTIYF. CDR3 in DNA: TGTGCCAGCAGTTCGGCTGGAAACACCATATATTTT.

This chain links TRBV30 with TRBJ1-3; TRBD1 might be the D (5 bases). The CDR3 is 15 residues long. In germline, CDR1 is GTSNPN, CDR2 SVGIG (reference sequence). Trimming cost V 0 bases and J 4 bases, with 13 bases left between them. The CDR3 here is CAWSVLGARGNTIYF. CDR3 DNA: TGTGCCTGGAGTGTACTTGGGGCGCGAGGAAACACCATATATTTT. The full variable domain, in which reference TRBV30 and TRBJ1-3 provide the parts outside the CDR3, is SQTIHQWPATLVQPVGSPLSLECTVEGTSNPNLYWYRQAAGRGLQLLFYSVGIGQISSEVPQNLSASRPQDRQFILSSKKLLLSDSGFYLCAWSVLGARGNTIYFGEGSWLTVV.

The chain joins TRBV19 to TRBJ1-2; 9 bases align to TRBD1. The CDR3 covers 16 residues. The V gene end was trimmed by 5 bases and the J gene end by 4 bases; junction bases not matched to a gene: 11. Germline V CDR1 and CDR2: LNHDA, SQIVND (reference sequence). CDR3 sequence reads: CASSVITGGAGYGYTF. DNA of the CDR3: TGTGCCAGTAGTGTCATTACAGGGGGCGCGGGCTATGGCTACACCTTC.